The clone carrying this TCR beta chain is a singleton in its sample. As yet, its antigen is unknown. The sample belongs to a study of T-cell reconstitution after alpha-beta-depleted transplantation in children. The study's findings and limits: TCRbeta diversity was high at day 60 in some patients (a result of surviving recipient T cells and thymic progenitors). T-cell counts and diversity at one year post-transplant came mainly from newly produced T cells. Expanded graft clones, several hundred of them, were reportedly the source of alpha-beta T cells about two months after transplant.

Germline V gene data show CDR1 as SQVTM and CDR2 as ANQGSEA. V was shortened by 3 bases and J by 0 bases, with 20 bases between the two germline ends. The CDR3 spans 17 residues. Unique molecular identifiers were built into the TCRbeta library. MiXCR was run by TCRdb on the PCR reads, yielding one entry per CDR3 protein. Of about 980,000 distinct CDR3 sequences listed, about 29% were seen once; the top ten hold over 25%. This receptor was taken from a boy less than two years old who had a stem cell transplant for SCID, so the T cells may come from the graft donor. The V gene is TRBV29-1, the J gene TRBJ1-1; D gene unclear. Sequences were derived from PBMCs, mostly from graft donor cells, sampled 360 days after TCRalphabeta/CD19-depleted stem cell transplant. For the CDR3, the DNA is TGCAGCGTTGACGCCGGAAGCCTTCTCACGGTGAACACTGAAGCTTTCTTT. Translating gives CSVDAGSLLTVNTEAFF.